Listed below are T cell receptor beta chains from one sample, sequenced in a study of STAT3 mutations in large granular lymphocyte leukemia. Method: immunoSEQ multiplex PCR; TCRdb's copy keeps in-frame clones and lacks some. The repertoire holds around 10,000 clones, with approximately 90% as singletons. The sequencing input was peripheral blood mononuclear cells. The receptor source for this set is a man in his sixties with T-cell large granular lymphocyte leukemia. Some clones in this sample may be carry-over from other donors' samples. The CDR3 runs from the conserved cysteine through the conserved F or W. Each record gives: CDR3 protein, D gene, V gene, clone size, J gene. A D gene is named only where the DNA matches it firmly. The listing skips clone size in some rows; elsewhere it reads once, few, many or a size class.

CDR3: CASSPIVGGEQYF; D: .; V: TRBV19; size: .; J: TRBJ2-7
CDR3: CASSNGDSFSTDTQYF; D: .; V: TRBV5-1; size: .; J: TRBJ2-3
CDR3: CAASGRLQETQYF; D: .; V: TRBV19; size: .; J: TRBJ2-5
CDR3: CASSLGYGEGTDTQYF; D: .; V: TRBV5-1; size: .; J: TRBJ2-3
CDR3: CASSQSQGVTSTPYEQYF; D: TRBD1; V: TRBV4-1; size: .; J: TRBJ2-7
CDR3: CASWDRLAYEQYF; D: TRBD2; V: TRBV30; size: .; J: TRBJ2-7
CDR3: CASSLNIGQLRYEQYF; D: .; V: TRBV13; size: .; J: TRBJ2-7
CDR3: CASSQGRYPNEKLFF; D: .; V: TRBV14; size: .; J: TRBJ1-4
CDR3: CASSSGGSEADTQYF; D: TRBD2; V: TRBV6-1; size: .; J: TRBJ2-3
CDR3: CASTPTSGSYEQYF; D: TRBD2; V: TRBV6-1; size: once; J: TRBJ2-7
CDR3: CASSLGRTTPNEKLFF; D: .; V: TRBV7-2; size: .; J: TRBJ1-4